One sample yielded the 15 T cell receptor beta chains listed below, sequenced in a study of Ad26.COV2.S vaccination and SARS-CoV-2 variants. Method: immunoSEQ multiplex PCR; TCRdb's copy keeps in-frame clones and lacks some. In the table there are 450,000 to 550,000 clones, approximately 90% of which are singletons. Treatment reported: roughly 20 received Ad26.COV2.S at low or high dose, single or two shots; 5 received placebo; per-sample allocation not given. Day 63 after the first vaccine or placebo injection was the time point for sampling. The source was peripheral blood, collected in a trial of Ad26.COV2.S vaccine versus placebo. These receptors were taken from a person between 18 and 60 years old who received the Ad26.COV2.S COVID-19 vaccine or a placebo.

The chain is built from TRBV11-2 and TRBJ1-2; D gene ambiguous. Trimming removed 2 bases at V and 3 bases at J, with 7 bases between. This CDR3 is built from 13 residues. CDR1 and CDR2 (germline): SGHAT, FQNNGV. CDR3 in amino acids: CASSLSIDYGYTF. In nucleotides, the CDR3 is TGTGCCAGCAGCTTAAGTATCGACTATGGCTACACCTTC.

The CDR3 here is CAWSVAPGAYEQYF. DNA of the CDR3: TGTGCCTGGAGTGTGGCTCCCGGCGCCTACGAGCAGTACTTC. This rearrangement joins TRBV30 to TRBJ2-7; D not resolved. CDR1 is GTSNPN, CDR2 SVGIG, per germline (reference sequence). Trimming stripped 0 bases from V and 2 bases from J, with 11 bases between. The CDR3 consists of 14 residues. The full variable domain, with the rest looked up from reference TRBV30 and TRBJ2-7, is SQTIHQWPATLVQPVGSPLSLECTVEGTSNPNLYWYRQAAGRGLQLLFYSVGIGQISSEVPQNLSASRPQDRQFILSSKKLLLSDSGFYLCAWSVAPGAYEQYFGPGTRLTVT.

This clone has just a few counts. The chain has TRBV15 and TRBJ2-7; 11 positions match TRBD1. The CDR3 has 14 amino acids. J gave up 2 bases and V 6 bases, and 3 bases lay outside the gene matches. The germline gives CDR1 LNHNV, CDR2 YYDKDF (reference sequence). CDR3 loop: CATRAGQGAYEQYF. In DNA form, the CDR3 reads TGTGCCACCAGGGCGGGACAGGGGGCCTACGAGCAGTACTTC.

This chain joins TRBV30 and TRBJ1-2; TRBD1 is a possible D gene (5 bases). The V end was cut by 1 base, the J end by 5 bases, with 17 bases between. CDR3 length: 15 residues. Germline V CDR1 and CDR2: GTSNPN, SVGIG (reference sequence). The CDR3 DNA reads as TGTGCCTGGAGTGAAGGTGGGGCAGCGACTTATGGCTACACCTTC. Its protein is CAWSEGGAATYGYTF.

This chain connects TRBV5-1 to TRBJ2-3; 13 bases map to TRBD2. Germline V lookup: CDR1 SGHRS, CDR2 YFSETQ. The trim removed 0 bases at V and 5 bases at J, leaving 12 bases unmatched. This CDR3 contains 19 residues. CDR3 residues: CASSLASGTSGTRGDTQYF. DNA for the CDR3: TGCGCCAGCAGCTTGGCAAGCGGGACTAGCGGGACCCGGGGAGATACGCAGTATTTT.

The chain couples TRBV7-8 to TRBJ1-6; the D gene is possibly TRBD1 (6 bases). Germline-derived CDR1 and CDR2 are SGHVS and FQNEAQ. The CDR3 is 19 amino acids. With 0 bases removed from V and 7 bases from J, the gap between germline ends came to 22 bases. DNA of the CDR3: TGTGCCAGCAGCTTAGCATCGTTGCTCCGGGGGCTTGGGAATTCACCCCTCCACTTT. This sequence encodes CASSLASLLRGLGNSPLHF.

A single count supports this clone. The gene calls are TRBV28 and TRBJ2-1; weak D call: TRBD1 (5 bases). Germline assignment: CDR1 MDHEN and CDR2 SYDVKM. Trimming took 6 bases from V and 6 from J, leaving 12 bases between them. The CDR3 is 13 residues long. The DNA of the CDR3 is TGTGCCAGCAGCAGACCAGGGTTCAATGAGCAGTTCTTC. It translates to CASSRPGFNEQFF. The complete variable domain, with remaining parts taken from reference TRBV28 and TRBJ2-1, reads DVKVTQSSRYLVKRTGEKVFLECVQDMDHENMFWYRQDPGLGLRLIYFSYDVKMKEKGDIPEGYSVSREKKERFSLILESASTNQTSMYLCASSRPGFNEQFFGPGTRLTVL.

The V call is TRBV10-2, the J call TRBJ2-7; D is possibly TRBD2 (6 bases). V was shortened by 0 bases and J by 3 bases, with 6 bases between the two germline ends. From germline, CDR1 is WSHSY and CDR2 SAAADI. The CDR3 spans 13 residues. CDR3 sequence (DNA): TGCGCCAGCAGTGAGTCGCGGGGCTACGAGCAGTACTTC. Protein product: CASSESRGYEQYF.

This clone was detected only a few times. The chain combines TRBV15 with TRBJ2-7; tentatively, D is TRBD1 (6 bases). This CDR3 comprises 14 residues. V shed 0 bases and J shed 2 bases, with 8 bases lying between them. Germline CDR1 LNHNV, CDR2 YYDKDF (reference sequence). The CDR3 DNA sequence: TGTGCCACCAGCAGAGACAGGGGTACCTACGAGCAGTACTTC. Residues: CATSRDRGTYEQYF.

CDR3 DNA sequence: TGCGCCAGCAGCCCGGACACCACCTACGAGCAGTACTTC. It encodes CASSPDTTYEQYF. The chain joins TRBV5-1 to TRBJ2-7; maybe TRBD1 (5 bases). The CDR3 is 13 amino acids. The germline V gene encodes CDR1 SGHRS and CDR2 YFSETQ. V gave up 4 bases and J gave up 2 bases, with 10 bases separating them.

This chain uses TRBV29-1 with TRBJ2-2; the D gene is possibly TRBD2 (5 bases). The CDR3 is 14 amino acids. V was trimmed by 1 base and J by 7 bases, leaving 13 bases between them. Germline V gene lookup returns CDR1 SQVTM and CDR2 ANQGSEA. CDR3 coding DNA: TGCAGCGTTGAAGCATCGGGGTATGGCGGGGAGCTGTTTTTT. Encoded protein: CSVEASGYGGELFF.

This rearrangement joins TRBV7-9 to TRBJ2-7; 10 nucleotides line up with TRBD2. The V gene's germline CDR1 is SEHNR and CDR2 FQNEAQ (reference sequence). This CDR3 is 14 amino acids long. After removal of 5 bases from V and 3 bases from J, the junction contained 4 bases not matched to a gene. The CDR3 DNA sequence: TGTGCCAGCAGCACTCCTAGCGGGAGCTACGAGCAGTACTTC. It specifies CASSTPSGSYEQYF.

This clone was recorded only once. V is TRBV2 and J is TRBJ2-1, with TRBD2 matching 7 bases. With 8 bases clipped from V and 8 bases from J, the junction kept 6 bases outside the gene matches. The V gene's germline CDR1 is SNHLY and CDR2 FYNNEI. The CDR3 length is 12 residues. The CDR3 DNA reads as TGTGCCAGCCTGGCAGGGAGGGATGAGCAGTTCTTC. It specifies CASLAGRDEQFF. The whole variable domain, filled in from reference TRBV2 and TRBJ2-1, reads EPEVTQTPSHQVTQMGQEVILRCVPISNHLYFYWYRQILGQKVEFLVSFYNNEISEKSEIFDDQFSVERPDGSNFTLKIRSTKLEDSAMYFCASLAGRDEQFFGPGTRLTVL.

CDR3: CASRLAINTGELFF. As DNA, the CDR3 is TGTGCCAGCAGGCTAGCGATTAACACCGGGGAGCTGTTTTTT. The V call is TRBV6-4, the J call TRBJ2-2; D possibly corresponds to TRBD2 (6 bases). The germline CDR1 and CDR2 sequences are MRHNA and SNTAGT. The CDR3 has 14 residues. V was shortened by 6 bases and J by 2 bases, with 10 bases between the two germline ends.

The chain carries TRBV5-6 and TRBJ2-2; unclear D gene. The length of the CDR3 is 16 residues. Trimming removed 4 bases at V and 1 base at J, with 14 bases between. Germline lookup yields CDR1 SGHDT and CDR2 YYEEEE. As DNA, the CDR3 is TGTGCCAGCAGCACCCTTTGGGTCAGGAACACCGGGGAGCTGTTTTTT. This encodes CASSTLWVRNTGELFF.